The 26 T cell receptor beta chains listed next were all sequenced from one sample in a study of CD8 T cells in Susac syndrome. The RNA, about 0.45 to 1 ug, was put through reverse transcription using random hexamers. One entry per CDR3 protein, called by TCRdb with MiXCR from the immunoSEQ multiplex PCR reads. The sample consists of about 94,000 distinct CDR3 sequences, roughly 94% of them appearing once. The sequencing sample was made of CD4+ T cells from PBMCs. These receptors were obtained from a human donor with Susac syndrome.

CDR3 loop: CASSQRAGREKLFF. The CDR3 nucleotides are TGTGCCAGCAGTCAACGGGCGGGGCGTGAAAAACTGTTTTTT. This rearrangement joins TRBV27 to TRBJ1-4; D is perhaps TRBD1 (5 bases). In germline, CDR1 is MNHEY, CDR2 SMNVEV (reference sequence). This CDR3 is built from 14 residues. Trimming shortened V by 5 bases and J by 7 bases, and 14 bases separated the two germline ends. Drawing the rest from reference TRBV27 and TRBJ1-4, the complete variable domain is EAQVTQNPRYLITVTGKKLTVTCSQNMNHEYMSWYRQDPGLGLRQIYYSMNVEVTDKGDVPEGYKVSRKEKRNFPLILESPSPNQTSLYFCASSQRAGREKLFFGSGTQLSVL.

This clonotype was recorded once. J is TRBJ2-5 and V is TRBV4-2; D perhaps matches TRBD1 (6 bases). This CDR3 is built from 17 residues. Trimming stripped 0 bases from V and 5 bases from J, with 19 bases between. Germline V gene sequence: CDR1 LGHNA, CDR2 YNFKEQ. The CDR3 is CASSQDPPGEEGETQYF. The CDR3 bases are TGTGCCAGCAGCCAAGACCCCCCAGGGGAAGAAGGGGAGACCCAGTACTTC.

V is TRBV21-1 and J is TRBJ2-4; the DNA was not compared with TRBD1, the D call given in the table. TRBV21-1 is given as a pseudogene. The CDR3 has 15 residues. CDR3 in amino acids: CASSKKGGKGHIQYF. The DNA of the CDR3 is TGTGCCAGCAGCAAAAAAGGGGGGAAAGGTCACATTCAGTACTTC.

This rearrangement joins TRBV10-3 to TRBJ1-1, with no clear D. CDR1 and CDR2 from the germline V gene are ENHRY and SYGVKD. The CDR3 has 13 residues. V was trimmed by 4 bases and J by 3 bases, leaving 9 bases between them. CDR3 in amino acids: CAISGPRDTEAFF. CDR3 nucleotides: TGTGCCATCAGTGGGCCCCGAGACACTGAAGCTTTCTTT.

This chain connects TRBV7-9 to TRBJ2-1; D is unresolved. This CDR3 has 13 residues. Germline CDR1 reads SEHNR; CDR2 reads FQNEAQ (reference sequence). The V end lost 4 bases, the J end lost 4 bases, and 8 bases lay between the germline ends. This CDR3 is CASSSYGYNEQFF. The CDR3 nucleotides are TGTGCCAGCAGCTCGTACGGATACAATGAGCAGTTCTTC.

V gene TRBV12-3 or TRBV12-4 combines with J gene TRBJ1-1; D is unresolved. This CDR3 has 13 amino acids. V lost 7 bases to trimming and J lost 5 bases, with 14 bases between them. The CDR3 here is CASTPAHGTEAFF. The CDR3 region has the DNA TGTGCCAGCACCCCGGCTCACGGGACTGAAGCTTTCTTT.

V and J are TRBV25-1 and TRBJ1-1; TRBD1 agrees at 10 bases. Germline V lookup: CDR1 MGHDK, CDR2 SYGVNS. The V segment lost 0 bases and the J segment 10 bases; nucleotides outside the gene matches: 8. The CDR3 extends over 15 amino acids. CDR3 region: CASSEYRTGGEGAFF. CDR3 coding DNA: TGTGCCAGCAGTGAATATCGGACAGGGGGAGAGGGAGCTTTCTTT.

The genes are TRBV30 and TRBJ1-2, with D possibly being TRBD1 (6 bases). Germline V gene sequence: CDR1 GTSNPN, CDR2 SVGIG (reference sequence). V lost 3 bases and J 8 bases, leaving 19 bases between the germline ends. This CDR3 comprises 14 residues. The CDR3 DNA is TGTGCCTGGAGAGTACTCACAGGGCATCAAGGCTACACCTTC. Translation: CAWRVLTGHQGYTF. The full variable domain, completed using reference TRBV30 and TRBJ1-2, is SQTIHQWPATLVQPVGSPLSLECTVEGTSNPNLYWYRQAAGRGLQLLFYSVGIGQISSEVPQNLSASRPQDRQFILSSKKLLLSDSGFYLCAWRVLTGHQGYTFGSGTRLTVV.

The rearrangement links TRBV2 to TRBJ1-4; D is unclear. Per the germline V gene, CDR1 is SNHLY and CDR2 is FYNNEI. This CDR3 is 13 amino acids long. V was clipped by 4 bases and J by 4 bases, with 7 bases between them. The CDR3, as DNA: TGTGCCAGCAGTGCGAGGGATAATGAAAAACTGTTTTTT. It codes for CASSARDNEKLFF.

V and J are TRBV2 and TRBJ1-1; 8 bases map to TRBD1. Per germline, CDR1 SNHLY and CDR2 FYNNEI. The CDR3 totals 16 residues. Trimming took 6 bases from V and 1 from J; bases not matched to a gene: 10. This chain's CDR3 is CASRPDREERNTEAFF. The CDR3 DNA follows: TGTGCCAGCAGACCGGACAGGGAAGAAAGGAACACTGAAGCTTTCTTT. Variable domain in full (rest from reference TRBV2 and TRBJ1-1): EPEVTQTPSHQVTQMGQEVILRCVPISNHLYFYWYRQILGQKVEFLVSFYNNEISEKSEIFDDQFSVERPDGSNFTLKIRSTKLEDSAMYFCASRPDREERNTEAFFGQGTRLTVV.

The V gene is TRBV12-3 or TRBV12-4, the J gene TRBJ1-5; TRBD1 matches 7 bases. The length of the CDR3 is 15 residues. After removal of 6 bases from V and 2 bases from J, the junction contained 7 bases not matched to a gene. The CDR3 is CASSPDGQGNQPQHF. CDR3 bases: TGTGCCAGCAGCCCCGACGGACAGGGCAATCAGCCCCAGCATTTT.

The CDR3 protein is CASSEDISNTEAFF. In DNA form, the CDR3 reads TGTGCCAGCAGTGAAGACATTTCGAACACTGAAGCTTTCTTT. This chain uses TRBV2 with TRBJ1-1; D not resolved. The germline V gene has CDR1 SNHLY and CDR2 FYNNEI. There are 14 residues in the CDR3. V was trimmed by 1 base and J by 1 base, leaving 7 bases between them.

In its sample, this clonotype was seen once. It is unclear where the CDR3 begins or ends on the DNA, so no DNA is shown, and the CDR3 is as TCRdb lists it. The CDR3 spells CSVFGAGELFF. This sequence joins TRBV29-1 and TRBJ2-2. The CDR3 spans 11 amino acids, including both terminal residues. Germline CDR1 is SQVTM and CDR2 is ANQGSEA.

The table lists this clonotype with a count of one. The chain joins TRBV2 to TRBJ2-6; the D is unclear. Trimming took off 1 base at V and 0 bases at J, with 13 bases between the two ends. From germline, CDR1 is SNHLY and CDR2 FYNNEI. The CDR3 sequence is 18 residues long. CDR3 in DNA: TGTGCCAGCAGTGAAGATCGGGTTGGCAACTCTGGGGCCAACGTCCTGACTTTC. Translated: CASSEDRVGNSGANVLTF.

The CDR3 DNA is TGTGCCAGCAGCCGCGACAGGGTGGGTGGCTACACCTTC. Amino acids: CASSRDRVGGYTF. V gene TRBV5-6 combines with J gene TRBJ1-2, with 7 bases aligning to TRBD1. The CDR3 consists of 13 residues. V lost 4 bases, J lost 7 bases, and 7 bases stayed unmatched. From germline, CDR1 is SGHDT and CDR2 YYEEEE.

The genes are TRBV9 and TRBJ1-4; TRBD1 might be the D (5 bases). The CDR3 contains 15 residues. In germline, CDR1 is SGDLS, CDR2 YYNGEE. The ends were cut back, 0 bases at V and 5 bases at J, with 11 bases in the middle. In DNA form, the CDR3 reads TGTGCCAGCAGCGTAGACGGGGGGTTCAATGAAAAACTGTTTTTT. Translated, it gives CASSVDGGFNEKLFF.

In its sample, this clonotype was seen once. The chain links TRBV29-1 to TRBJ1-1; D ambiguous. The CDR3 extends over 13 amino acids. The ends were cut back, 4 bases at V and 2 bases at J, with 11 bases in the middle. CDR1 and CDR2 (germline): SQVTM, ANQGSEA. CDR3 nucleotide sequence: TGCAGCGTTGTTCGGCACCTAAACACTGAAGCTTTCTTT. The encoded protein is CSVVRHLNTEAFF.

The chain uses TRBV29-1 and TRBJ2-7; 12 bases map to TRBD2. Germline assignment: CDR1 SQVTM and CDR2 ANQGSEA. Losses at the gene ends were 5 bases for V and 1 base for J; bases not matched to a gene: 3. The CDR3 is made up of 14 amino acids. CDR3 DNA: TGCAGCGTTTCTGGACTAGCGGGATCCTACGAGCAGTACTTC. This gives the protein CSVSGLAGSYEQYF.

CDR3 region: CASSDGASGDLNEQFF. The CDR3 DNA reads TGTGCCAGCAGTGACGGGGCTAGCGGGGACCTAAATGAGCAGTTCTTC. This sequence joins TRBV6-4 and TRBJ2-1; 9 bases are shared with TRBD2. The V segment lost 2 bases and the J segment 7 bases; nucleotides outside the gene matches: 9. Germline V CDR1 and CDR2: MRHNA, SNTAGT. This CDR3 has 16 amino acids.

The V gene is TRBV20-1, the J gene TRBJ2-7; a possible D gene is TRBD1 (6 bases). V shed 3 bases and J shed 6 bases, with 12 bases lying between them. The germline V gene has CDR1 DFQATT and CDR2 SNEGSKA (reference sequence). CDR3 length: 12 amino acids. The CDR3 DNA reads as TGCAGTGCTAGGGTAGACAGGCGCGAGCAGTACTTC. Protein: CSARVDRREQYF.

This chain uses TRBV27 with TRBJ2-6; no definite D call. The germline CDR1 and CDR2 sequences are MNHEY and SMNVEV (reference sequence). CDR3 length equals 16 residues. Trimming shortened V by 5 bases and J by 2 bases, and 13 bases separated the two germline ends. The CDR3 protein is CASSESPLPGANVLTF. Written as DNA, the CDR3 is TGTGCCAGCAGTGAGTCACCCCTTCCTGGGGCCAACGTCCTGACTTTC.

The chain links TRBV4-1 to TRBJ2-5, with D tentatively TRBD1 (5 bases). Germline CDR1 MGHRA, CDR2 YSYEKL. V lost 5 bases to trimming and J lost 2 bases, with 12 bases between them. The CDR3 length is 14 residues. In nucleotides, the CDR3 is TGCGCCAGCAGCAAGTGGCAGGGACAAGAGACCCAGTACTTC. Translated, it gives CASSKWQGQETQYF.

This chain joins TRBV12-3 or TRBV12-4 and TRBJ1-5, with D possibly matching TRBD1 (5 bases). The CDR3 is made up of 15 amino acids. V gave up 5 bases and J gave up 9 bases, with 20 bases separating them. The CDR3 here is CASSPGTVISGPQHF. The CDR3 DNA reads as TGTGCCAGCAGTCCCGGGACGGTAATCAGCGGGCCCCAGCATTTT.

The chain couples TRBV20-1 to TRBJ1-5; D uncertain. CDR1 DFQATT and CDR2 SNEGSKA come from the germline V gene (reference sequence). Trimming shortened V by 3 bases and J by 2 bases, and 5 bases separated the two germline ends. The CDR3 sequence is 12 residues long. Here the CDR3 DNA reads TGCAGTGCTAGGAGGGGCAATCAGCCCCAGCATTTT. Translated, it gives CSARRGNQPQHF.

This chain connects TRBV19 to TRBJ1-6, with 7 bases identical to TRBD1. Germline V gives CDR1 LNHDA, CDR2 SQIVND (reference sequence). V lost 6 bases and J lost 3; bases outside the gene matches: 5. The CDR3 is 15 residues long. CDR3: CASSEGTDYNSPLHF. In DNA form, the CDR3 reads TGTGCCAGTAGCGAAGGGACAGACTATAATTCACCCCTCCACTTT.

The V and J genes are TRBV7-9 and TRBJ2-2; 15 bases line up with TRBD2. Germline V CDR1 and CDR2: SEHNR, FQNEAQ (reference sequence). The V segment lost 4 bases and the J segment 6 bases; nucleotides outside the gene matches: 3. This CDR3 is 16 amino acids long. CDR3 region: CASSSGLAGGPGELFF. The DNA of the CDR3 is TGTGCCAGCAGCTCCGGACTAGCGGGGGGGCCCGGGGAGCTGTTTTTT.